The rows below give T cell receptor beta chains drawn from one sample of a study of OX40 agonist ivuxolimab in advanced cancers. Repertoires were generated with immunoSEQ multiplex PCR, while TCRdb's copy carries only in-frame clones and drops some. Of tens of thousands of clones in the sample, around 89% are singletons; the top ten hold about 7.7%. This material consisted of CD4+ or CD8+ T cells sorted from blood, taken in a trial of the OX40 agonist ivuxolimab. Receptors originate from an adult with an advanced solid tumor such as melanoma, head and neck, liver or kidney cancer. CDR3s include the opening cysteine and the closing phenylalanine or tryptophan. The D gene is left open where the match is weak. Not every row has a clone size; where given, it reads once, few, many or a size class.

TRBJ1-1,TRBV19,.,few,TGTGCCAGTACCGCTTTTGCAGGGATTATTAACACTGAAGCTTTCTTT,CASTAFAGIINTEAFF
TRBJ1-2,TRBV6-5,TRBD1,once,TGTGCCAGCACCTACGGGGGACAGGGGACCTATGGCTACACCTTC,CASTYGGQGTYGYTF
TRBJ2-7,TRBV27,TRBD1,.,TGTGCCAGCAGTTTACTACAGGGGTGGTACGAGCAGTACTTC,CASSLLQGWYEQYF
TRBJ2-7,TRBV4-1,.,.,TGCGCCAGCAGCCAAGAAGAGGCAGCATCTTACGAGCAGTACTTC,CASSQEEAASYEQYF
TRBJ2-7,TRBV6-1,.,.,TGTGCCAGCAGGGACCCCTACGAGCAGTACTTC,CASRDPYEQYF
TRBJ2-7,TRBV11-3,.,.,TGTGCCAGCAGCCACTCCTACGAGCAGTACTTC,CASSHSYEQYF
TRBJ2-7,TRBV2,TRBD2,.,TGTGCCAGCAGCCTGGGAGGGTGGGCCTACGAGCAGTACTTC,CASSLGGWAYEQYF
TRBJ2-7,TRBV6-6,TRBD1,.,TGTGCCAGCAGTGCAGGGGGTTTCTCCTACGAGCAGTACTTC,CASSAGGFSYEQYF
TRBJ1-1,TRBV5-1,.,.,TGCGCCAGCAGCCCGCCCAGGGGCTCTGAAGCTTTCTTT,CASSPPRGSEAFF
TRBJ2-3,TRBV7-8,.,.,TGTGCCAGCAGCCCCCCGGGACTCCGCACAGATACGCAGTATTTT,CASSPPGLRTDTQYF
TRBJ2-7,TRBV12-5,TRBD2,.,TGTGCTAGTGGTTTGGGCTCGGGAGGGCCCTCCTACGAGCAGTACTTC,CASGLGSGGPSYEQYF
TRBJ2-3,TRBV4-1,TRBD1,.,TGCGCCAGCAGCCAAGGGGTGGGCAGGGGGCGCACAGATACGCAGTATTTT,CASSQGVGRGRTDTQYF
TRBJ2-1,TRBV19,.,.,TGTGCCAGTAGTATAGATCGAACAGAGAGCTCCTACAATGAGCAGTTCTTC,CASSIDRTESSYNEQFF
TRBJ1-1,TRBV27,TRBD1,.,TGTGCCAGCAGTTTACCAGGGGGCACTGAAGCTTTCTTT,CASSLPGGTEAFF
TRBJ1-1,TRBV27,.,.,TGTGCCAGCGGAGCCCTTACAGGGAACACTGAAGCTTTCTTT,CASGALTGNTEAFF
TRBJ2-2,TRBV5-1,TRBD1,.,TGCGCCAGCAGCCCCGCGGCAGGGGGCTTCGGCGGGGAGCTGTTTTTT,CASSPAAGGFGGELFF
TRBJ2-7,TRBV6-6,.,.,TGTGCCAGCAGTTATGTCCGGGACACCTCCTACGAGCAGTACTTC,CASSYVRDTSYEQYF
TRBJ2-5,TRBV10-3,.,.,TGTGCCATCAGTGGCGTCGGGACCCAGTACTTC,CAISGVGTQYF
TRBJ1-5,TRBV11-2,.,.,TGTGCCAGCAGCCCCACGGGGGGGCCCCAGCATTTT,CASSPTGGPQHF
TRBJ2-1,TRBV4-2,.,.,TGTGCCAGCAGCCAGGAGGACTCTCCGGGCTCCTACAATGAGCAGTTCTTC,CASSQEDSPGSYNEQFF
TRBJ1-2,TRBV5-4,.,.,TGTGCCAGCAGCTTGGGCCAGGATGGCTACACCTTC,CASSLGQDGYTF
TRBJ1-1,TRBV6-6,.,.,TGTGCCAGCCTCAAGGGGCTGGGCACTGAAGCTTTCTTT,CASLKGLGTEAFF
TRBJ2-7,TRBV6-6,.,.,TGTGCCAGCAGTTACCTTGGTCGGGGTCCCTACGAGCAGTACTTC,CASSYLGRGPYEQYF
TRBJ2-7,TRBV9,TRBD1,.,TGTGCCAGCAGCGTCCGGGACAGGTCCTACGAGCAGTACTTC,CASSVRDRSYEQYF
TRBJ2-7,TRBV6-1,.,.,TGTGCCAGCAGTGGAAGCCATAGCTCCTACGAGCAGTACTTC,CASSGSHSSYEQYF
TRBJ2-6,TRBV6-4,TRBD2,.,TGTGCCAGCAGTGAACTAGCGGGAGGATTTGGGGCCAACGTCCTGACTTTC,CASSELAGGFGANVLTF
TRBJ1-2,TRBV5-1,TRBD1,.,TGCGCCAGCAGCCCTGAGGGGACAGAAGATATTAACTATGGCTACACCTTC,CASSPEGTEDINYGYTF
TRBJ2-2,TRBV6-1,.,.,TGTGCCAGCAGTGAAGCGCTGACAGTTACCGGGGAGCTGTTTTTT,CASSEALTVTGELFF
TRBJ2-1,TRBV5-3,TRBD2,.,TGTGCCAGAAAGCGGGGGGCTAGAGGGCAGTTCTTC,CARKRGARGQFF